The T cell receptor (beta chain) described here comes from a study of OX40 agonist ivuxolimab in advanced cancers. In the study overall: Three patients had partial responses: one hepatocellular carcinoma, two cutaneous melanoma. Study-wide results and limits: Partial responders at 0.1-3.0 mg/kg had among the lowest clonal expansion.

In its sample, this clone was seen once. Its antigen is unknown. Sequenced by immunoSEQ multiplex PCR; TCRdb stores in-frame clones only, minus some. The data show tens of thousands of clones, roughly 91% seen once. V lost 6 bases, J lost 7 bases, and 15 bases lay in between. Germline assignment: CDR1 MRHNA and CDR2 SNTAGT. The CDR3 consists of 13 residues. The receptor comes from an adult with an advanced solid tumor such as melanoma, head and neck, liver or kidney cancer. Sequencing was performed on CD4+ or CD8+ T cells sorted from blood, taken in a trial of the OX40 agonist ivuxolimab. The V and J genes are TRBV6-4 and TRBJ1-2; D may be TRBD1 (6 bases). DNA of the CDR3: TGTGCCAGCAGGCCCCGCGGGGGCGGTGGCTACACCTTC. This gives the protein CASRPRGGGGYTF.